A selection of T cell receptor beta chains follows, all from one sample in a study of cytomegalovirus exposure and HLA in healthy donors. Repertoires were generated with immunoSEQ multiplex PCR, while TCRdb's copy carries only in-frame clones and drops some. The repertoire holds 120,000 or so clones, with about 78% as singletons. Material: PBMCs. These receptors were obtained from a woman in her 40s in good health and CMV-seropositive. The CDR3 runs from the conserved cysteine through the conserved F or W. D genes are given only for firm matches. The size of a clone is reported for some rows only, either as once, few or many, or as a class for expanded clones.

V gene,clone size,J gene,D gene,CDR3 protein,CDR3 DNA
TRBV5-4,once,TRBJ2-2,NA,CASSFSGGRTGELFF,TGTGCCAGCAGCTTCTCCGGGGGAAGGACCGGGGAGCTGTTTTTT
TRBV19,NA,TRBJ1-4,NA,CASSSSLNEKLFF,TGTGCCAGTAGTTCGAGCCTAAATGAAAAACTGTTTTTT
TRBV2,NA,TRBJ1-3,NA,CASSDSNYSGNTIYF,TGTGCCAGCAGTGACTCCAACTACTCTGGAAACACCATATATTTT
TRBV7-2,NA,TRBJ2-1,TRBD2,CASSLAKGLFHEQFF,TGTGCCAGCAGCTTAGCGAAGGGACTATTCCATGAGCAGTTCTTC
TRBV7-2,NA,TRBJ1-2,NA,CASSLSGAYYGYTF,TGTGCCAGCAGCTTAAGCGGGGCTTACTATGGCTACACCTTC
TRBV27,NA,TRBJ1-1,TRBD1,CASSPGQGGMPFF,TGTGCCAGCAGTCCAGGACAGGGTGGCATGCCTTTCTTT
TRBV19,NA,TRBJ1-2,NA,CASSFGGNYGYTF,TGTGCCAGTAGTTTCGGTGGTAACTATGGCTACACCTTC
TRBV4-1,NA,TRBJ1-1,TRBD1,CASSRTGTGATEAFF,TGCGCCAGCAGCCGCACCGGGACAGGGGCCACTGAAGCTTTCTTT
TRBV5-6,NA,TRBJ1-5,NA,CASSIRGHQPQHF,TGTGCCAGCAGCATACGGGGTCATCAGCCCCAGCATTTT
TRBV6-5,NA,TRBJ1-1,NA,CASSSSWGGYAEAFF,TGTGCCAGCAGTTCCTCCTGGGGGGGGTACGCTGAAGCTTTCTTT
TRBV6-5,NA,TRBJ1-2,NA,CASSSSNYGYTF,TGTGCCAGCAGTTCTAGTAACTATGGCTACACCTTC
TRBV4-1,NA,TRBJ2-7,TRBD2,CASSHGRGGLYEQYF,TGCGCCAGCAGCCACGGACGGGGGGGCCTATACGAGCAGTACTTC
TRBV5-1,NA,TRBJ1-3,NA,CASSSTGPGAGNTIYF,TGCGCCAGCAGCTCGACAGGCCCTGGAGCTGGAAACACCATATATTTT
TRBV7-2,NA,TRBJ1-2,TRBD1,CASSRLGTGGEGWGYTF,TGTGCCAGCAGCCGACTGGGGACAGGGGGCGAGGGATGGGGCTACACCTTC
TRBV9,NA,TRBJ2-3,NA,CASSVDFSEADTQYF,TGTGCCAGCAGCGTAGACTTCTCGGAGGCAGATACGCAGTATTTT
TRBV27,NA,TRBJ1-2,TRBD1,CASTPLGTGGHGYTF,TGTGCCAGCACCCCACTCGGGACAGGGGGCCATGGCTACACCTTC
TRBV11-1,NA,TRBJ1-1,NA,CASSGQPNTEAFF,TGTGCCAGCAGCGGACAGCCTAACACTGAAGCTTTCTTT
TRBV2,NA,TRBJ1-4,NA,CASNQGINEKLFF,TGTGCCAGCAACCAGGGAATTAATGAAAAACTGTTTTTT
TRBV6-6,NA,TRBJ2-3,NA,CASSPNPTDTDTQYF,TGTGCCAGCAGTCCTAATCCGACAGACACAGATACGCAGTATTTT
TRBV13,NA,TRBJ2-7,NA,CASSAIGTFSYEQYF,TGTGCCAGCAGCGCGATCGGGACTTTCTCCTACGAGCAGTACTTC
TRBV5-1,NA,TRBJ2-7,TRBD2,CASSPSTSGGFYEQYF,TGCGCCAGCAGCCCCTCGACTAGCGGGGGGTTTTACGAGCAGTACTTC
TRBV9,NA,TRBJ2-5,NA,CASSERGNDQETQYF,TGTGCCAGCAGCGAGAGAGGTAACGACCAAGAGACCCAGTACTTC
TRBV7-6,NA,TRBJ2-1,TRBD2,CASSLVGLAYNEQFF,TGTGCCAGCAGCTTAGTTGGACTAGCCTACAATGAGCAGTTCTTC
TRBV5-4,NA,TRBJ2-7,TRBD1,CASSLETGDEQYF,TGTGCCAGCAGCTTGGAGACAGGGGACGAGCAGTACTTC
TRBV6-6,once,TRBJ1-6,TRBD1,CASSLTGDNSPLHF,TGTGCCAGCAGCCTAACAGGGGATAATTCACCCCTCCACTTT
TRBV7-2,NA,TRBJ1-2,NA,CASSLGLQGYGYTF,TGTGCCAGCAGCTTAGGTTTACAGGGTTATGGCTACACCTTC
TRBV7-9,NA,TRBJ2-3,TRBD2,CASSLAASGGAFDTQYF,TGTGCCAGCAGCTTAGCGGCTAGCGGGGGGGCGTTCGATACGCAGTATTTT
TRBV7-2,NA,TRBJ2-7,NA,CASRPGTGAYEQYF,TGTGCCAGCAGGCCCGGGACTGGGGCCTACGAGCAGTACTTC
TRBV9,NA,TRBJ2-2,NA,CASSLLTANTGELFF,TGTGCCAGCAGCCTACTGACAGCGAACACCGGGGAGCTGTTTTTT
TRBV6-4,NA,TRBJ2-1,TRBD2,CASSDSHGAGSYNEQFF,TGTGCCAGCAGTGACTCGCACGGAGCGGGGTCCTACAATGAGCAGTTCTTC
TRBV10-3,NA,TRBJ1-1,NA,CAISDRMNTEAFF,TGTGCCATCAGCGACAGAATGAACACTGAAGCTTTCTTT
TRBV14,NA,TRBJ1-1,NA,CASSRYSRTEAFF,TGTGCCAGCAGCCGTTACTCGAGGACTGAAGCTTTCTTT
TRBV19,few,TRBJ1-4,NA,CASSIDLEKLFF,TGTGCCAGTAGTATAGATCTCGAAAAACTGTTTTTT
TRBV7-2,NA,TRBJ1-2,NA,CASSFPPYDRRGINYGYTF,TGTGCCAGCAGCTTCCCTCCCTACGATCGTAGAGGGATTAACTATGGCTACACCTTC
TRBV10-3,NA,TRBJ1-1,TRBD1,CAISESLDRKAFF,TGTGCCATCAGTGAGTCACTGGACAGGAAAGCTTTCTTT
TRBV6-5,few,TRBJ1-3,TRBD1,CASSNDRGLRNTIYF,TGTGCCAGCAGCAACGACAGGGGTTTACGAAACACCATATATTTT
TRBV6-5,NA,TRBJ2-7,NA,CASSYSTARYEQYF,TGTGCCAGCAGTTACTCGACAGCCAGGTACGAGCAGTACTTC
TRBV2,NA,TRBJ2-3,NA,CASSEAGTDTQYF,TGTGCCAGCAGTGAGGCGGGCACAGATACGCAGTATTTT
TRBV4-3,NA,TRBJ1-6,NA,CASSQFLQGNSPLHF,TGCGCCAGCAGCCAGTTTCTTCAGGGTAATTCACCCCTCCACTTT
TRBV5-4,few,TRBJ1-2,NA,CASSLRFDGYTF,TGTGCCAGCAGCTTGCGGTTCGATGGCTACACCTTC
TRBV10-1,NA,TRBJ1-3,NA,CASIPGTGNTIYF,TGCGCCAGCATACCGGGTACTGGAAACACCATATATTTT